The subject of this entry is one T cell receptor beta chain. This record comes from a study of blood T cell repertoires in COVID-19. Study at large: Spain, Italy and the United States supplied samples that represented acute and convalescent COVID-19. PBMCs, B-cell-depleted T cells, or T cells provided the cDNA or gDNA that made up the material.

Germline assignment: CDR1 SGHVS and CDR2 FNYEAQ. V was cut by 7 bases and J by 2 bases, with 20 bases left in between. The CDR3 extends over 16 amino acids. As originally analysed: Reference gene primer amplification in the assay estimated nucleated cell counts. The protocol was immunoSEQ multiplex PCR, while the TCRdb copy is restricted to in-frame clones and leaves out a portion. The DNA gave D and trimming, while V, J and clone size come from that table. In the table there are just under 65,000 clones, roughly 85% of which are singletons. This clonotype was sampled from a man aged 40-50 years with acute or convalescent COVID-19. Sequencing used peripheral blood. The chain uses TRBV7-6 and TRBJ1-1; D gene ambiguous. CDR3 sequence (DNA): TGTGCCAGCAAACCACAGAACGATTACCCCAACACTGAAGCTTTCTTT. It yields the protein CASKPQNDYPNTEAFF. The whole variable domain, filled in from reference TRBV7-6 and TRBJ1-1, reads GAGVSQSPRYKVTKRGQDVALRCDPISGHVSLYWYRQALGQGPEFLTYFNYEAQQDKSGLPNDRFSAERPEGSISTLTIQRTEQRDSAMYRCASKPQNDYPNTEAFFGQGTRLTVV.